This TCR beta chain comes out of a study of preoperative IRX-2 immunotherapy in early breast cancer. Treatment specified: preoperative locoregional IRX-2 cytokine immunotherapy. Patients received preoperative, locoregional IRX-2 cytokine immunotherapy in a phase Ib study. The V end lost 7 bases, the J end lost 8 bases, and 21 bases lay between the germline ends. The germline CDR1 and CDR2 sequences are MNHGY and SAAAGT. This CDR3 has 15 residues. TCRdb's table, derived via immunoSEQ multiplex PCR, lists solely in-frame clones and lacks some. The table shows 25,000 to 30,000 clones, with 65% to 85% occurring only once.

The clonotype comes from a human donor with breast cancer. The sample was taken from a patient treated with IRX-2 immunotherapy. This chain joins TRBV6-8 and TRBJ2-1; possibly TRBD1 for D (6 bases). The CDR3, as DNA: TGTGCCAGCAATGGACAGCTAGCCGGATTCGATGAGCAGTTCTTC. Translated: CASNGQLAGFDEQFF.